This entry lists 2 T cell receptor beta chains sequenced from one sample in a study of spatial heterogeneity in lung cancer (dated by TCRdb to about 2019). Beyond this particular receptor, the publication reports: The tumor nonsynonymous mutation count correlated with the number of expanded intratumoral alpha and beta TCRs.

The sample's time point label, decoded: sample taken at primary tumor resection. The library was built by means of 5' RACE. Instrument on record: NextSeq 500. Using fastp trimming at Q25 and MiXCR clonotype assembly, TCRdb reanalyzed the public sequencing data and kept in-frame beta chains. Every entry covers one CDR3 protein and lists the most common genes and DNA from its rows. In this sample the table shows fewer than 30,000 distinct CDR3 sequences, 7.1% of which occur a single time. The top ten clones comprise about 25% of the sample. The antigens of these receptors remain unknown. The sample in question was lung tumor tissue, obtained at surgery. Every receptor here comes from a male donor with early-stage non-small cell lung cancer.

This clonotype is judged medium-sized (0.01 to 0.1%). The gene calls are TRBV9 and TRBJ2-3; D remains unclear. Germline V CDR1 and CDR2: SGDLS, YYNGEE. This CDR3 contains 14 residues. Trimming left V 0 bases short and J 3 bases short, with 8 bases between. The CDR3 region has the DNA TGTGCCAGCAGCGTAGCAGTTAGGACAGATACGCAGTATTTT. Translated: CASSVAVRTDTQYF. Filled out from reference TRBV9 and TRBJ2-3, the complete variable domain reads DSGVTQTPKHLITATGQRVTLRCSPRSGDLSVYWYQQSLDQGLQFLIQYYNGEERAKGNILERFSAQQFPDLHSELNLSSLELGDSALYFCASSVAVRTDTQYFGPGTRLTVL.

The chain recombines TRBV7-2 with TRBJ2-5; 9 bases line up with TRBD1. Trimming removed 3 bases from V and 4 bases from J; junction bases left unmatched: 6. CDR1 and CDR2 (germline): SGHTA, FQGNSA. The CDR3 length is 15 residues. CDR3 residues: CASSFAGTGTETQYF. The CDR3 DNA sequence: TGTGCCAGCAGCTTCGCCGGGACAGGGACAGAGACCCAGTACTTC.